Shown below are 31 T cell receptor beta chains from a single sample sequenced in a study of blood T cell repertoires in COVID-19. Assay used: immunoSEQ multiplex PCR; TCRdb lists only in-frame clones, some missing. The sample yields under 95,000 clones, 88% seen once. The source material was peripheral blood. The receptors derive from a human donor in a cohort sampled during active COVID-19.

The genes are TRBV3-1 (or the pseudogene TRBV3-2) and TRBJ1-1; TRBD1 might be the D (5 bases). This CDR3 has 12 amino acids. CDR1 and CDR2 from the germline V gene are LGHDT and YNNKEL (reference sequence). Trimming stripped 4 bases from V and 11 bases from J, with 14 bases between. The CDR3 sequence: CASSPTGEVAFF. In nucleotides, the CDR3 is TGTGCCAGCAGCCCCACGGGGGAGGTCGCTTTCTTT.

This sequence joins TRBV4-3 and TRBJ2-1, with TRBD2 matching 11 bases. V lost 3 bases to trimming and J lost 5 bases; unmatched junction nucleotides: 9. Germline CDR1 LGHNA, CDR2 YSLEER. CDR3 length: 17 amino acids. CDR3 protein: CASSQVPSGGHNNEQFF. The CDR3 bases are TGCGCCAGCAGCCAGGTTCCTAGCGGGGGGCATAACAATGAGCAGTTCTTC.

The V and J genes are TRBV2 and TRBJ1-6; 9 bases fit TRBD1. Per germline, CDR1 SNHLY and CDR2 FYNNEI. Trimming cost V 5 bases and J 6 bases; bases outside gene matches: 8. This CDR3 has 16 residues. In DNA, the CDR3 is TGTGCCAGCAGTCCCGGGACAGGGAGGGTTAATTCACCCCTCCACTTT. Protein sequence: CASSPGTGRVNSPLHF. Filled out from reference TRBV2 and TRBJ1-6, the complete variable domain reads EPEVTQTPSHQVTQMGQEVILRCVPISNHLYFYWYRQILGQKVEFLVSFYNNEISEKSEIFDDQFSVERPDGSNFTLKIRSTKLEDSAMYFCASSPGTGRVNSPLHFGNGTRLTVT.

This clone was found a few times. The V and J genes are TRBV24-1 and TRBJ1-3, with 7 bases identical to TRBD1. Germline V CDR1 and CDR2: KGHDR, SFDVKD. V lost 3 bases and J lost 2; bases outside the gene matches: 6. CDR3 length: 16 amino acids. CDR3 nucleotide sequence: TGTGCCACCAGTGATGCCCGACAGGGAGCTGGAAACACCATATATTTT. Translating it yields CATSDARQGAGNTIYF.

This clone has a single count. The J gene is TRBJ2-2, the V gene TRBV5-1; TRBD2 agrees at 8 bases. Germline V CDR1 and CDR2: SGHRS, YFSETQ. Trimming cost V 3 bases and J 0 bases; bases outside gene matches: 7. The CDR3 consists of 17 residues. The CDR3 is CASSSRTSPTNTGELFF. DNA for the CDR3: TGCGCCAGCAGCTCTCGGACTAGCCCAACGAACACCGGGGAGCTGTTTTTT.

A few counts support this clone. The chain couples TRBV5-1 to TRBJ2-5, with D perhaps TRBD2 (5 bases). V gave up 0 bases and J gave up 2 bases, with 17 bases separating them. In germline, CDR1 is SGHRS, CDR2 YFSETQ. The CDR3 loop spans 17 amino acids. The CDR3 here is CASSLGQAELLQETQYF. CDR3 DNA sequence: TGCGCCAGCAGCTTGGGTCAAGCGGAGCTGCTACAAGAGACCCAGTACTTC.

The chain employs TRBV7-8 and TRBJ2-2, with TRBD1 identical over 10 bases. V shed 1 base, J shed 3 bases, and the junction held 2 bases outside the gene matches. The CDR3 covers 16 residues. Looked up from germline, CDR1 is SGHVS and CDR2 is FQNEAQ. The CDR3 sequence is CASSLDGQGDTGELFF. The CDR3, as DNA: TGTGCCAGCAGCTTAGATGGACAGGGGGACACCGGGGAGCTGTTTTTT.

The genes are TRBV6-6 and TRBJ1-1, with D uncertain. The germline V gene has CDR1 MNHNY and CDR2 SVGAGI (reference sequence). This CDR3 is built from 12 residues. The V end was cut by 10 bases, the J end by 1 base, with 10 bases between. CDR3 amino acids: CAIRRGNTEAFF. For the CDR3, the DNA is TGTGCCATACGGCGGGGGAACACTGAAGCTTTCTTT.

The V call is TRBV5-1, the J call TRBJ2-5; D not certain. The CDR3 length is 13 residues. Germline V CDR1 and CDR2: SGHRS, YFSETQ. V dropped 1 base and J dropped 0 bases, with 4 bases sitting between them. The CDR3 DNA follows: TGCGCCAGCAGCTTGCGGTACCAAGAGACCCAGTACTTC. Its translation: CASSLRYQETQYF.

The chain has TRBV6-6 and TRBJ2-7, with D tentatively TRBD1 (5 bases). This CDR3 has 14 amino acids. The germline V and J ends were trimmed by 7 bases and 0 bases, with 13 bases remaining between them. Germline assignment: CDR1 MNHNY and CDR2 SVGAGI (reference sequence). The CDR3 sequence: CASTRQTSSYEQYF. The DNA of the CDR3 is TGTGCCAGCACGAGACAGACGAGCTCCTACGAGCAGTACTTC.

Only a few counts were recorded for this clone. The gene calls are TRBV11-3 and TRBJ2-2, with a possible D match to TRBD2 (5 bases). The CDR3 runs 16 residues. V lost 3 bases and J lost 4, with 15 bases in between. CDR1 and CDR2 (germline): SGHNT, YENEEA. In DNA, the CDR3 is TGTGCCAGCAGCTTGGGTAGCTCGGGGAGCACCGGGGAGCTGTTTTTT. Protein product: CASSLGSSGSTGELFF.

This clone was detected only once. This sequence joins TRBV11-2 and TRBJ1-5; D is undetermined. Deletions cut 0 bases from V and 6 bases from J, with 9 bases between. The CDR3 spans 14 residues. Looked up from germline, CDR1 is SGHAT and CDR2 is FQNNGV. The CDR3 sequence is CASSLDLVSQPQHF. The CDR3 bases are TGTGCCAGCAGCTTAGATCTGGTGAGTCAGCCCCAGCATTTT.

This chain links TRBV30 with TRBJ2-5, with 8 bases identical to TRBD2. With V trimmed by 2 bases and J by 5 bases, 10 bases remained unmatched. Germline-derived CDR1 and CDR2 are GTSNPN and SVGIG (reference sequence). The CDR3 contains 15 residues. The CDR3 DNA follows: TGTGCCTGGAGTACAAGCGGGAGTGTACAGGAGACCCAGTACTTC. The encoded protein is CAWSTSGSVQETQYF. The full variable domain, completed using reference TRBV30 and TRBJ2-5, is SQTIHQWPATLVQPVGSPLSLECTVEGTSNPNLYWYRQAAGRGLQLLFYSVGIGQISSEVPQNLSASRPQDRQFILSSKKLLLSDSGFYLCAWSTSGSVQETQYFGPGTRLLVL.

This clone has only one observation. This chain links TRBV24-1 with TRBJ2-1, with 7 bases fitting TRBD2. Trimming cost V 0 bases and J 8 bases; bases outside gene matches: 9. From germline, CDR1 is KGHDR and CDR2 SFDVKD. The CDR3 sequence is 16 residues long. The chain's CDR3 is CATSDLGPSGIDEQFF. The CDR3 DNA is TGTGCCACCAGTGATTTGGGGCCTAGCGGTATCGATGAGCAGTTCTTC.

The genes are TRBV19 and TRBJ1-3, with TRBD1 as a possible D gene (6 bases). In germline, CDR1 is LNHDA, CDR2 SQIVND (reference sequence). The CDR3 is made up of 14 amino acids. Trimming took off 5 bases at V and 3 bases at J, with 11 bases between the two ends. CDR3 sequence reads: CASSSQGNGNTIYF. The CDR3 coding sequence is TGTGCCAGTAGTTCGCAGGGGAATGGAAACACCATATATTTT.

In this sample, this clone turned up once. The chain joins TRBV30 to TRBJ2-7; D is possibly TRBD1 (5 bases). The V end lost 2 bases, the J end lost 3 bases, and 20 bases lay between the germline ends. CDR3 length equals 16 residues. Germline V CDR1 and CDR2: GTSNPN, SVGIG (reference sequence). Written as DNA, the CDR3 is TGTGCCTGGAGTCACAGGAGAGGTTTGGGTTTCTACGAGCAGTACTTC. This sequence encodes CAWSHRRGLGFYEQYF.

The rearrangement links TRBV10-3 to TRBJ2-7, with D possibly being TRBD2 (7 bases). The CDR3 consists of 15 residues. Between the trimmed V and J ends, which lost 0 bases and 5 bases, there was a span of 14 bases. The germline V gene has CDR1 ENHRY and CDR2 SYGVKD. The CDR3 coding sequence is TGTGCCATCAGTGAGTCGGCGGGGGCTTTCAACGAGCAGTACTTC. Translation gives CAISESAGAFNEQYF.

The chain recombines TRBV2 with TRBJ2-7; 14 bases match TRBD2. CDR3 size: 16 residues. Trimming cost V 8 bases and J 5 bases; bases outside gene matches: 11. Germline V gene lookup returns CDR1 SNHLY and CDR2 FYNNEI. The CDR3 reads CASGLGTSGSGHEQYF. As DNA, the CDR3 is TGTGCCAGCGGCCTGGGGACTAGCGGGAGTGGCCACGAGCAGTACTTC.

The chain combines TRBV4-1 with TRBJ2-7, with 8 bases fitting TRBD1. J was trimmed by 0 bases and V by 1 base; bases with no gene match: 11. From germline, CDR1 is MGHRA and CDR2 YSYEKL. CDR3 length: 18 amino acids. CDR3 DNA sequence: TGCGCCAGCAGCCAAGGCGAAGACCAGGGGGCTTTCTCCTACGAGCAGTACTTC. This encodes CASSQGEDQGAFSYEQYF.

This chain joins TRBV20-1 and TRBJ1-5, with D uncertain. The CDR3 has 12 amino acids. Germline CDR1 and CDR2: DFQATT and SNEGSKA (reference sequence). V was clipped by 3 bases and J by 7 bases, with 10 bases between them. The CDR3 loop reads CSASWGGQPQHF. Here the CDR3 DNA reads TGCAGTGCTAGTTGGGGAGGGCAGCCCCAGCATTTT.

The chain joins TRBV4-2 to TRBJ2-3, with TRBD2 identical over 9 bases. The junction had 11 bases not matched to a gene; V was cut back by 3 bases and J by 4 bases. Germline V CDR1 and CDR2: LGHNA, YNFKEQ. This CDR3 spans 17 amino acids. For the CDR3, the DNA is TGTGCCAGCAGCCAGCTTGAGGCGGGGGGGCCACCAGATACGCAGTATTTT. This sequence encodes CASSQLEAGGPPDTQYF.

The chain carries TRBV6-1 and TRBJ1-1, with D unclear. Between the trimmed V and J ends, which lost 3 bases and 1 base, there was a span of 6 bases. CDR1 is MNHNS and CDR2 is SASEGT in the germline V gene. There are 13 residues in the CDR3. The CDR3 DNA is TGTGCCAGCAGTGAGGTGGCGAACACTGAAGCTTTCTTT. Amino acids: CASSEVANTEAFF.

The chain carries TRBV5-1 and TRBJ2-1; 9 bases map to TRBD2. Germline-derived CDR1 and CDR2 are SGHRS and YFSETQ. Trimming cost V 0 bases and J 9 bases; bases outside gene matches: 7. CDR3 length: 15 residues. CDR3 sequence (DNA): TGCGCCAGCAGCTTGGTACTAGCGGGTAACTCTGAGCAGTTCTTC. Encoded protein: CASSLVLAGNSEQFF.

CDR3 coding DNA: TGTGCCAGCAGCCCGCGGAGGCCTGGAGAGACTGAAGCTTTCTTT. It specifies CASSPRRPGETEAFF. The chain employs TRBV14 and TRBJ1-1; no firm D call. The germline V gene has CDR1 SGHDN and CDR2 FVKESK. CDR3 size: 15 residues. V dropped 4 bases and J dropped 5 bases, with 17 bases sitting between them.

This chain links TRBV6-5 with TRBJ1-5; weak D call: TRBD1 (6 bases). V lost 9 bases, J lost 0 bases, and 9 bases lay in between. Germline assignment: CDR1 MNHEY and CDR2 SVGAGI. This CDR3 comprises 13 residues. The CDR3 loop reads CASRDNSNQPQHF. As DNA, the CDR3 is TGTGCCAGTCGGGACAATAGCAATCAGCCCCAGCATTTT.

This clone was observed a handful of times. This chain links TRBV7-2 with TRBJ1-1; unclear D gene. Between the trimmed V and J ends, which lost 4 bases and 0 bases, there was a span of 6 bases. Per germline, CDR1 SGHTA and CDR2 FQGNSA. The CDR3 is 13 amino acids. CDR3 in DNA: TGTGCCAGCAGCTCAAATCTGAACACTGAAGCTTTCTTT. This gives the protein CASSSNLNTEAFF. The full variable domain, rest sourced from reference TRBV7-2 and TRBJ1-1, is GAGVSQSPSNKVTEKGKDVELRCDPISGHTALYWYRQSLGQGLEFLIYFQGNSAPDKSGLPSDRFSAERTGGSVSTLTIQRTQQEDSAVYLCASSSNLNTEAFFGQGTRLTVV.

The genes are TRBV12-3 or TRBV12-4 and TRBJ1-2; D possibly corresponds to TRBD1 (6 bases). Trimming took off 3 bases at V and 4 bases at J, with 9 bases between the two ends. This CDR3 contains 13 residues. CDR3 nucleotides: TGTGCCAGCAGTTTTCAGGGGACCTATGGCTACACCTTC. It specifies CASSFQGTYGYTF.

This chain connects TRBV19 to TRBJ2-7, with D unclear. CDR1 LNHDA and CDR2 SQIVND come from the germline V gene (reference sequence). This CDR3 spans 15 amino acids. Trimming removed 1 base at V and 0 bases at J, with 10 bases between. In DNA, the CDR3 is TGTGCCAGTAGTATAGCCGCGGTAGGCTCCTACGAGCAGTACTTC. Translating it yields CASSIAAVGSYEQYF.

The chain recombines TRBV11-2 with TRBJ1-1; 12 bases map to TRBD1. This CDR3 is built from 15 residues. The V gene end was trimmed by 3 bases and the J gene end by 5 bases; junction bases not matched to a gene: 4. Germline V gene sequence: CDR1 SGHAT, CDR2 FQNNGV. The CDR3, as DNA: TGTGCCAGCAGCTTCCTGGGACAGGGGGCTACTGAAGCTTTCTTT. Its protein is CASSFLGQGATEAFF.

The chain has TRBV7-9 and TRBJ2-1; maybe TRBD1 (6 bases). The CDR3 totals 15 residues. The germline gives CDR1 SEHNR, CDR2 FQNEAQ (reference sequence). Trimming took 1 base from V and 15 from J, leaving 22 bases between them. CDR3 protein: CASSLGNQDSRGGFF. CDR3 bases: TGTGCCAGCAGCTTAGGTAATCAGGACAGCCGAGGGGGGTTCTTC.

The chain combines TRBV28 with TRBJ1-3, with D unresolved. Trimming removed 1 base from V and 7 bases from J, with 8 bases in between. This CDR3 contains 13 residues. The germline V gene has CDR1 MDHEN and CDR2 SYDVKM. The CDR3 here is CASSLSIGNTIYF. The CDR3 coding sequence is TGTGCCAGCAGTTTATCCATCGGGAACACCATATATTTT.